This TCR beta chain was profiled in a study of T cell repertoires in cytomegalovirus infection. TCRdb reanalysed the reads using MiXCR and keeps one entry per CDR3 protein. The table shows hundreds of thousands of distinct CDR3 sequences, with about 33% occurring only once. This clonotype appeared many times. Antigen unknown. V lost 5 bases to trimming and J lost 6 bases, with 7 bases between them. The CDR3 totals 11 residues. The sequencing used cultured PBMCs, collected from culture after CMV antigen stimulation. The chain carries TRBV12-3 or TRBV12-4 and TRBJ1-1; no clear D. This TCR was recovered from a human donor in good health (CMV status not recorded). Some clones in this sample may be carry-over from other donors' samples. The CDR3 sequence: CASSPGAEAFF. The DNA for the CDR3 is TGTGCCAGCAGTCCGGGAGCTGAAGCTTTCTTT.